The entry below describes one T cell receptor (beta chain). Authors' analysis steps: Nucleated cell counts were estimated from reference gene primer amplification. The repertoire was sequenced with immunoSEQ multiplex PCR; TCRdb's copy has only in-frame clones and lacks some. For V, J and clone size, that table is used; D and trimming come from the DNA. This sample has around 320,000 clones, with approximately 90% found just once. In the 2 weeks before study entry, exposed participants met a COVID-19 case, which was PCR-confirmed or clinician-diagnosed. This record belongs to a study of blood T cell repertoires in COVID-19. Study in general: Acute-phase and convalescent COVID-19 samples originated in the United States, Italy and Spain.

The junction had 10 bases not matched to a gene; V was cut back by 0 bases and J by 1 base. CDR1 is SGDLS, CDR2 YYNGEE, per germline. The CDR3 contains 18 residues. This chain connects TRBV9 to TRBJ2-5; TRBD2 matches 9 bases. The TCR comes from a woman in her twenties or thirties who had been exposed to COVID-19. The sample consisted of PBMCs or T cells enriched from blood (not recorded which). The CDR3 protein is CASSVGPSSGVVQETQYF. DNA of the CDR3: TGTGCCAGCAGCGTAGGTCCCTCTAGCGGGGTGGTCCAAGAGACCCAGTACTTC. Together with reference TRBV9 and TRBJ2-5, the CDR3 gives the full variable domain: DSGVTQTPKHLITATGQRVTLRCSPRSGDLSVYWYQQSLDQGLQFLIQYYNGEERAKGNILERFSAQQFPDLHSELNLSSLELGDSALYFCASSVGPSSGVVQETQYFGPGTRLLVL.